The entry that follows covers one TCR beta chain sequence. Its antigen is unidentified. This entry is derived from a study of OX40 agonist ivuxolimab in advanced cancers. Study information: Ivuxolimab, which is an agonistic anti-OX40 (CD134) antibody, was administered to the patients. Dose-escalation patients suffered from hepatocellular carcinoma, melanoma, renal cell or head and neck cancer.

Study observations and caveats: More expanded clones were found, on average, in CD8+ than in CD4+ T cells. Among the lowest peripheral clonal expansion occurred in 0.1-3.0 mg/kg partial responders.

CDR1 and CDR2 (germline): KGHSH, LQKENI. This CDR3 is built from 13 residues. V was trimmed by 2 bases and J by 7 bases, leaving 9 bases between them. Using immunoSEQ multiplex PCR, the repertoire was profiled, and TCRdb retains in-frame clones only, with some absent. The sample has approximately 90,000 clones, 70% to 90% seen once. Sequenced here: CD4+ or CD8+ T cells sorted from blood, sampled in a trial of the OX40 agonist ivuxolimab. The TCR was taken from an adult with an advanced solid tumor such as melanoma, head and neck, liver or kidney cancer. This rearrangement joins TRBV18 to TRBJ2-1; possibly TRBD1 or TRBD2 for D (6 bases each). CDR3 sequence reads: CASSPRGANEQFF. CDR3 sequence (DNA): TGTGCCAGCTCACCAAGGGGGGCGAATGAGCAGTTCTTC.